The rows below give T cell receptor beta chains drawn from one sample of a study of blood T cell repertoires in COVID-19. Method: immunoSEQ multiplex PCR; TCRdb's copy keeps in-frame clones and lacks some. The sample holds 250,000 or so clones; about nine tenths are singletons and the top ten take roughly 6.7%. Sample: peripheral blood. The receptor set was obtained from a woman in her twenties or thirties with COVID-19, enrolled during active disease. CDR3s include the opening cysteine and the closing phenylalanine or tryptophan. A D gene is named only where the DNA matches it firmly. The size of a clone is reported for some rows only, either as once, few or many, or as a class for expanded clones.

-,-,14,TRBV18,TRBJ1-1,CASSPAGRDTEAFF,TGTGCCAGCTCCCCGGCGGGCCGGGACACTGAAGCTTTCTTT
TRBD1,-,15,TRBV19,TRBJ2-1,CASSPGTGGYNEQFF,TGTGCCAGTAGCCCCGGGACAGGGGGCTACAATGAGCAGTTCTTC
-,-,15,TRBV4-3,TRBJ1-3,CASSLQTGSGNTIYF,TGCGCCAGCAGCCTGCAGACAGGCTCTGGAAACACCATATATTTT
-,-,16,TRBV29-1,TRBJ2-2,CSVLGWGPANTGELFF,TGCAGCGTTTTAGGGTGGGGGCCCGCGAACACCGGGGAGCTGTTTTTT
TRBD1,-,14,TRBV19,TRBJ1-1,CASSIPRTGFEAFF,TGTGCCAGTAGTATTCCCCGGACAGGGTTTGAAGCTTTCTTT
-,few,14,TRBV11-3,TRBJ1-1,CASSLSLSVNEAFF,TGTGCCAGCAGCTTAAGTCTCTCGGTAAATGAAGCTTTCTTT
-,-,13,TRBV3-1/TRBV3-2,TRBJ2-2,CASSQLGAGELFF,TGTGCCAGCAGCCAATTAGGGGCCGGGGAGCTGTTTTTT
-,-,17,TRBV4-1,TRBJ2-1,CASSQVVSSSSYNEQFF,TGCGCCAGCAGCCAAGTTGTGAGTTCGAGCTCCTACAATGAGCAGTTCTTC
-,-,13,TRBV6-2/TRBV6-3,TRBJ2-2,CASSYSPAGELFF,TGTGCCAGCAGTTACTCTCCGGCCGGGGAGCTGTTTTTT
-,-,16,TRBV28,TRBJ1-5,CASTLRAIGGVQPQHF,TGTGCCAGCACCCTCCGGGCTATCGGCGGGGTTCAGCCCCAGCATTTT
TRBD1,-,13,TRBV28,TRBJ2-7,CASTTGDSYEQYF,TGTGCCAGCACGACAGGGGATTCCTACGAGCAGTACTTC
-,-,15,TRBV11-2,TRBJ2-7,CASSLVAGIGREQYF,TGTGCCAGCAGCTTAGTTGCAGGGATCGGGCGCGAGCAGTACTTC
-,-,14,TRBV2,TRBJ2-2,CASSPFGGSGELFF,TGTGCCAGCAGTCCTTTTGGGGGCAGCGGGGAGCTGTTTTTT
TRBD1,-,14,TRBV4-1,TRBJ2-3,CASRPDRGGDTQYF,TGCGCCAGCAGACCGGACAGGGGGGGAGATACGCAGTATTTT
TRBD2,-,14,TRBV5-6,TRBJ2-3,CASSSAGVADTQYF,TGTGCCAGCAGCTCTGCGGGGGTGGCAGATACGCAGTATTTT
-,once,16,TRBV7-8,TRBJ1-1,CASSLVWRVPQLEAFF,TGTGCCAGCAGCTTAGTCTGGAGAGTCCCCCAACTTGAAGCTTTCTTT
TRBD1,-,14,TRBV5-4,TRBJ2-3,CASSLDRGQDTQYF,TGTGCCAGCAGCTTGGACAGGGGGCAAGATACGCAGTATTTT